This TCR beta chain was profiled in a study of T cell responses to AZD1222 COVID-19 vaccine. Study results and caveats: A rise in Spike-specific TCR breadth and depth followed two AZD1222 doses. The donors showed a predominance of white British ancestry and of females, with possible underestimation of clonal diversity. Repertoires were obtained only post-peak T cell response. Spike-spanning, vaccine-associated CD4 TCRs were dominant at 160-218 and 743-854.

Only in-frame clones appear in the TCRdb table, and some are missing; sequencing was by immunoSEQ multiplex PCR. The table lists just under 20,000 clones, roughly 83% of them singletons, with about 16% in the top ten. In germline, CDR1 is SQVTM, CDR2 ANQGSEA. Trimming took off 5 bases at V and 3 bases at J, with 5 bases between the two ends. The CDR3 is made up of 11 amino acids. Turning to this clone: Its specificity is not known.

This TCR was sampled from an adult who received the AZD1222 COVID-19 vaccine. The source was peripheral blood, collected 28 days after the second AZD1222 dose. The V gene is TRBV29-1, the J gene TRBJ1-3, with D uncertain. The CDR3 region has the DNA TGCAGCGTTAACGTTGGAAACACCATATATTTT. This sequence encodes CSVNVGNTIYF.